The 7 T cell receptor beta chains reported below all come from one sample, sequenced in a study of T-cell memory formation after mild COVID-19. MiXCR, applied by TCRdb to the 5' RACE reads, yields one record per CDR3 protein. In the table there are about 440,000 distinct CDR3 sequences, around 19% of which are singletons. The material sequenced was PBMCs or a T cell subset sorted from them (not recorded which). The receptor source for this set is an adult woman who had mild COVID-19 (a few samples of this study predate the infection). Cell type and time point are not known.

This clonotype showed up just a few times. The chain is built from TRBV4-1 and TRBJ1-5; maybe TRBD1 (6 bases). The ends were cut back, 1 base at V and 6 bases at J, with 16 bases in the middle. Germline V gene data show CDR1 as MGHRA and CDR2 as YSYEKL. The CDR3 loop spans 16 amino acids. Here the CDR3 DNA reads TGCGCCAGCAGCCAAGGACCCGGGGGGGCGCGTCAGCCCCAGCATTTT. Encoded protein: CASSQGPGGARQPQHF.

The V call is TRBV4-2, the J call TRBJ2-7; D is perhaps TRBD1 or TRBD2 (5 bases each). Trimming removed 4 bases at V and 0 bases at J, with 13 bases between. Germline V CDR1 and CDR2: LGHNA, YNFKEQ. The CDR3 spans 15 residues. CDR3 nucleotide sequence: TGTGCCAGCAGCCCCGGGGCCGGAAGCTCCTACGAGCAGTACTTC. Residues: CASSPGAGSSYEQYF.

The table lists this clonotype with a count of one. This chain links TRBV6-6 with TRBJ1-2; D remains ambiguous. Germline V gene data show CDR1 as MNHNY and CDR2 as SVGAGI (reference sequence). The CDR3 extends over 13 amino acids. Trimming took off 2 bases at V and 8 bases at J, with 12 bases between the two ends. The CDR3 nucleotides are TGTGCCAGCAGTTACAGCAGGTCGGAAGGCTACACCTTC. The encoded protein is CASSYSRSEGYTF.

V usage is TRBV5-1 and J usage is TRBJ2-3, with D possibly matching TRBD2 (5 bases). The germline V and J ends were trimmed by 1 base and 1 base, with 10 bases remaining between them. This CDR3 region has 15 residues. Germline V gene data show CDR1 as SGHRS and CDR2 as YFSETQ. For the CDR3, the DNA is TGCGCCAGCAGCTTGACGGGGAGAGGCACAGATACGCAGTATTTT. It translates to CASSLTGRGTDTQYF.

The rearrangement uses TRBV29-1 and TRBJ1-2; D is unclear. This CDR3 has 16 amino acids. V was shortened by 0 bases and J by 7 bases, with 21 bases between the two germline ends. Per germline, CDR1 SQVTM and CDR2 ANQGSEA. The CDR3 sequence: CSVEDQGLGKRSGYTF. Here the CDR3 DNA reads TGCAGCGTTGAAGATCAAGGACTGGGCAAAAGGAGTGGCTACACCTTC.

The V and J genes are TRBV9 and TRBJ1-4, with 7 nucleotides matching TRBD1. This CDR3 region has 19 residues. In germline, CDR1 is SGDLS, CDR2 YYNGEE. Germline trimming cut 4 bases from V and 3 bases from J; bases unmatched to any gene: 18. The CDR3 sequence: CASSQSPGTADLSNEKLFF. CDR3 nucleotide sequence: TGTGCCAGCAGCCAGAGTCCAGGGACAGCCGATCTGTCTAATGAAAAACTGTTTTTT.

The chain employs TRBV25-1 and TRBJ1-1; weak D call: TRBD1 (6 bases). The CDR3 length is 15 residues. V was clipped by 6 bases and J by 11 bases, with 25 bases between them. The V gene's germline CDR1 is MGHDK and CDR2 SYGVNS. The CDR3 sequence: CASSASGGSPSWAFF. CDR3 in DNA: TGTGCCAGCAGCGCTAGTGGGGGCTCCCCTAGCTGGGCTTTCTTT.